Shown below are 22 T cell receptor beta chains from a single sample sequenced in a study of neurological immune-mediated disorders. From the 5' RACE reads, TCRdb called clonotypes with MiXCR, one entry per CDR3 protein. The repertoire has 65,000 to 80,000 distinct CDR3 sequences, 4.5% to 5.5% of them found once; the top ten carry roughly 2%. The specimen was PBMCs. These receptor sequences come from a woman aged 70 to 79 with multiple sclerosis.

This clonotype was counted many times. V gene TRBV27 combines with J gene TRBJ1-2; D is uncertain. From germline, CDR1 is MNHEY and CDR2 SMNVEV (reference sequence). This CDR3 is built from 16 residues. The germline V and J ends were trimmed by 0 bases and 4 bases, with 15 bases remaining between them. In DNA, the CDR3 is TGTGCCAGCAGTTTATCGCCCTCACGGGAACTCTATGGCTACACCTTC. Its protein product is CASSLSPSRELYGYTF.

In its sample, this clonotype was seen a few times. The chain employs TRBV4-1 and TRBJ1-2; TRBD1 is a possible D gene (5 bases). Trimming removed 1 base at V and 4 bases at J, with 13 bases between. This CDR3 is 15 amino acids long. CDR1 and CDR2 (germline): MGHRA, YSYEKL. Here the CDR3 reads CASSQGGALGYGYTF. The CDR3 bases are TGCGCCAGCAGCCAAGGTGGGGCGCTGGGCTATGGCTACACCTTC.

This clonotype was detected many times. This chain uses TRBV28 with TRBJ2-7; TRBD2 matches 14 bases. With V trimmed by 5 bases and J by 6 bases, 6 bases remained unmatched. Looked up from germline, CDR1 is MDHEN and CDR2 is SYDVKM. CDR3 length equals 15 residues. The CDR3 sequence: CASSPGTSGSGEQYF. The DNA for the CDR3 is TGTGCCAGCAGTCCAGGGACTAGCGGGAGCGGCGAGCAGTACTTC.

This clonotype occurred many times. J is TRBJ1-4 and V is TRBV6-5, with a possible D match to TRBD1 (5 bases). This CDR3 spans 12 amino acids. V gave up 8 bases and J gave up 7 bases, with 11 bases separating them. Germline CDR1 is MNHEY and CDR2 is SVGAGI. CDR3 DNA sequence: TGTGCCAGCCAAACGGGGGGTGAAAAACTGTTTTTT. Encoded protein: CASQTGGEKLFF.

This clonotype was detected many times. The V and J genes are TRBV5-6 and TRBJ2-5; no clear D. V was clipped by 2 bases and J by 7 bases, with 12 bases between them. This CDR3 region has 13 residues. CDR1 and CDR2 (germline): SGHDT, YYEEEE. The CDR3 spells CASSFEFTGTQYF. The CDR3 DNA reads TGTGCCAGCAGCTTTGAATTTACGGGGACCCAGTACTTC.

This clonotype was detected many times. This rearrangement joins TRBV4-1 to TRBJ2-3, with 8 bases matching TRBD2. Germline V gives CDR1 MGHRA, CDR2 YSYEKL. V was clipped by 5 bases and J by 3 bases; unmatched bases: 7. This CDR3 contains 15 residues. CDR3 sequence (DNA): TGCGCCAGCAGCGCAACTAGCGGAGCTACAGATACGCAGTATTTT. This codes for CASSATSGATDTQYF.

The chain joins TRBV5-1 to TRBJ2-7, with 7 nucleotides matching TRBD1. Per germline, CDR1 SGHRS and CDR2 YFSETQ. The trim removed 5 bases at V and 0 bases at J, leaving 5 bases unmatched. The CDR3 is made up of 14 amino acids. DNA of the CDR3: TGCGCCAGCAGGGAGACAGGGAGCTCCTACGAGCAGTACTTC. Its translation: CASRETGSSYEQYF.

This clonotype appeared many times. The CDR3 DNA reads as TGTGCCAGCAGTCGTCGACAGGGGGTAGGGAACACTGAAGCTTTCTTT. It encodes CASSRRQGVGNTEAFF. The rearrangement joins TRBV6-5 to TRBJ1-1; TRBD1 agrees at 9 bases. This CDR3 contains 16 residues. Germline assignment: CDR1 MNHEY and CDR2 SVGAGI. V lost 5 bases, J lost 1 base, and 8 bases stayed unmatched.

Regarding this clonotype: This may arise from a read error, as a much more abundant clone is one base away. The chain joins TRBV5-6 to TRBJ1-2, with D perhaps matching TRBD1 (6 bases). The V gene's germline CDR1 is SGHDT and CDR2 YYEEEE. This CDR3 is built from 12 residues. The CDR3 sequence is CDSRVGQRGYTF. CDR3 bases: TGTGACAGCAGGGTCGGACAGCGTGGCTACACCTTC.

This clonotype was seen repeatedly, ten times or more. This chain joins TRBV29-1 and TRBJ1-1; 7 bases match TRBD1. This CDR3 has 12 residues. The V and J ends lost 6 bases and 4 bases, in that order; junction bases with no gene match: 5. CDR1 is SQVTM, CDR2 ANQGSEA, per germline. CDR3 DNA sequence: TGCAGCGTCCCTACAGGGGCCACTGAAGCTTTCTTT. It specifies CSVPTGATEAFF. The variable domain in full, completed from reference TRBV29-1 and TRBJ1-1, reads SAVISQKPSRDICQRGTSLTIQCQVDSQVTMMFWYRQQPGQSLTLIATANQGSEATYESGFVIDKFPISRPNLTFSTLTVSNMSPEDSSIYLCSVPTGATEAFFGQGTRLTVV.

This clonotype was observed many times. The gene calls are TRBV20-1 and TRBJ2-1; D possibly corresponds to TRBD2 (6 bases). Germline CDR1 and CDR2: DFQATT and SNEGSKA (reference sequence). Trimming shortened V by 2 bases and J by 5 bases, and 10 bases separated the two germline ends. The length of the CDR3 is 13 residues. The CDR3 sequence is CSARRRTNNEQFF. For the CDR3, the DNA is TGCAGTGCTAGACGGCGGACTAACAATGAGCAGTTCTTC.

This clonotype was found many times. The rearrangement links TRBV4-1 to TRBJ2-7; D is perhaps TRBD1 or TRBD2 (6 bases each). The CDR3 sequence is 21 residues long. Trimming left V 3 bases short and J 3 bases short, with 33 bases between. Germline V gives CDR1 MGHRA, CDR2 YSYEKL. CDR3 in DNA: TGCGCCAGCAGCCACCTTCTGTCGCTAGACAGGCCCCGTACGCGGGGCTACGAGCAGTACTTC. It is translated as CASSHLLSLDRPRTRGYEQYF.

This clonotype was seen ten or more times. The chain combines TRBV20-1 with TRBJ1-1; 7 bases agree with TRBD1. The CDR3 length is 14 residues. Germline trimming cut 3 bases from V and 1 base from J; bases unmatched to any gene: 5. Germline lookup yields CDR1 DFQATT and CDR2 SNEGSKA (reference sequence). CDR3 DNA: TGCAGTGCTAGCCAGGGGGGGCAGAACACTGAAGCTTTCTTT. Translation gives CSASQGGQNTEAFF.

The table lists this clonotype with many counts. The V gene is TRBV3-1, the J gene TRBJ2-1, with TRBD2 matching 13 bases. Germline assignment: CDR1 LGHDT and CDR2 YNNKEL (reference sequence). The J segment lost 7 bases and the V segment lost 4 bases, leaving 10 bases of the junction unmatched. CDR3 size: 17 residues. The CDR3 nucleotides read TGTGCCAGCAGCCCACTACTAGCGGGAGGGCCAATGAATGAGCAGTTCTTC. Translating it yields CASSPLLAGGPMNEQFF.

The V gene is TRBV20-1, the J gene TRBJ1-3; D unclear. This CDR3 region has 15 residues. Trimming removed 6 bases at V and 0 bases at J, with 15 bases between. The germline CDR1 and CDR2 sequences are DFQATT and SNEGSKA (reference sequence). The CDR3 DNA is TGCAGTGCCACATCGGGCAGCAACTCTGGAAACACCATATATTTT. As protein: CSATSGSNSGNTIYF.

This clonotype appeared many times. The chain is built from TRBV20-1 and TRBJ2-3; 7 nucleotides line up with TRBD2. The CDR3 is 14 amino acids. From germline, CDR1 is DFQATT and CDR2 SNEGSKA (reference sequence). V trimming: 8 bases; J trimming: 2 bases; junction bases outside the gene matches: 10. In nucleotides, the CDR3 is TGCAGTTACCTGAAACTAGCGTCCACAGATACGCAGTATTTT. It is translated as CSYLKLASTDTQYF.

This clonotype was recorded many times. The chain recombines TRBV12-3 or TRBV12-4 with TRBJ1-2; D is uncertain. CDR3 length equals 12 residues. Trimming shortened V by 2 bases and J by 4 bases, and 5 bases separated the two germline ends. The CDR3 region is CASSLRPYGYTF. CDR3 in DNA: TGTGCCAGCAGTTTAAGGCCCTATGGCTACACCTTC.

The chain has TRBV5-5 and TRBJ1-1; 8 bases fit TRBD1. Per the germline V gene, CDR1 is SGHKS and CDR2 is YYEKEE (reference sequence). Germline trimming cut 4 bases from V and 1 base from J; bases unmatched to any gene: 3. There are 14 residues in the CDR3. CDR3 DNA: TGTGCCAGCAGCGTAACAGGGGGGAACACTGAAGCTTTCTTT. It translates to CASSVTGGNTEAFF.

With regard to this clonotype: Germline is not matched at one junction end, which may reflect a read error. This chain joins TRBV19 and TRBJ2-3; tentatively, D is TRBD1 (6 bases). Germline V gene data show CDR1 as LNHDA and CDR2 as SQIVND (reference sequence). The CDR3 totals 14 residues. The CDR3, as DNA: TGTGACAGTAGTACCTCACAGGGATCGGATACGCAGTATTTT. Translated: CDSSTSQGSDTQYF.

This clonotype appeared many times. V gene TRBV2 combines with J gene TRBJ2-1, with D possibly called TRBD1 or TRBD2 (6 bases each). V was shortened by 6 bases and J by 7 bases, with 19 bases between the two germline ends. Germline CDR1 SNHLY, CDR2 FYNNEI. This CDR3 region has 15 residues. The CDR3 nucleotides are TGTGCCAGCAGAGGGATCGGGGGCAGGGCGAATGAGCAGTTCTTC. This codes for CASRGIGGRANEQFF.

This clonotype was seen at least ten times. The rearrangement links TRBV7-2 to TRBJ2-5; 10 bases map to TRBD2. Germline CDR1 and CDR2: SGHTA and FQGNSA. The J segment lost 4 bases and the V segment lost 5 bases, leaving 7 bases of the junction unmatched. The CDR3 spans 15 residues. In DNA form, the CDR3 reads TGTGCCAGCAGCCCGACTAGCGGGTGGCCAGAGACCCAGTACTTC. It is translated as CASSPTSGWPETQYF. Variable domain in full (rest from reference TRBV7-2 and TRBJ2-5): GAGVSQSPSNKVTEKGKDVELRCDPISGHTALYWYRQSLGQGLEFLIYFQGNSAPDKSGLPSDRFSAERTGGSVSTLTIQRTQQEDSAVYLCASSPTSGWPETQYFGPGTRLLVL.

This clonotype occurred many times. This chain connects TRBV10-3 to TRBJ2-1; 7 bases match TRBD1. This CDR3 is 15 amino acids long. V lost 3 bases, J lost 7 bases, and 9 bases stayed unmatched. Per germline, CDR1 ENHRY and CDR2 SYGVKD. The CDR3 reads CAISDRDREMNEQFF. The CDR3 DNA reads as TGTGCCATCAGTGATCGAGACAGGGAGATGAATGAGCAGTTCTTC.